The 17 T cell receptor beta chains reported below all come from one sample, sequenced in a study of metastatic and nonmetastatic thyroid tumors. TCRdb reprocessed the PCR reads via MiXCR. The sample consists of around 6,000 clones, roughly 30% of them appearing once. Patients were all untreated before their thyroid surgery. The source material was adjacent normal tissue. The source of these receptors is a female donor with papillary thyroid cancer or a benign thyroid nodule (not recorded which). Some clones in this sample may be carry-over from other donors' samples.

The chain links TRBV12-3 or TRBV12-4 to TRBJ1-1, with D maybe TRBD1 (5 bases). Trimming took off 5 bases at V and 9 bases at J, with 13 bases between the two ends. This CDR3 has 12 amino acids. In DNA, the CDR3 is TGTGCCAGCAGTCCAGGGAACTTTCAAGCTTTCTTT. The encoded protein is CASSPGNFQAFF.

The rearrangement uses TRBV28 and TRBJ1-6, with a weak D call TRBD1 (5 bases). The CDR3 runs to 13 residues. Trimming stripped 8 bases from V and 7 bases from J, with 12 bases between. Germline V gene data show CDR1 as MDHEN and CDR2 as SYDVKM. The CDR3 region has the DNA TGTGCCAGCTCCCGGGACGGGAATTCACCCCTCCACTTT. Its translation is CASSRDGNSPLHF.

The chain couples TRBV5-1 to TRBJ2-3, with TRBD2 matching over 10 bases. J was trimmed by 3 bases and V by 0 bases; bases with no gene match: 4. Germline CDR1 reads SGHRS; CDR2 reads YFSETQ. This CDR3 comprises 16 residues. The CDR3 region is CASSLVLAGGTDTQYF. DNA for the CDR3: TGCGCCAGCAGCTTGGTGTTAGCGGGAGGAACAGATACGCAGTATTTT.

The chain carries TRBV5-5 and TRBJ2-7; 9 bases align to TRBD2. The junction had 6 bases not matched to a gene; V was cut back by 0 bases and J by 5 bases. The CDR3 spans 15 residues. Per the germline V gene, CDR1 is SGHKS and CDR2 is YYEKEE (reference sequence). In nucleotides, the CDR3 is TGTGCCAGCAGCTTGGCCCCTAGCGGGGCCCACGAGCAGTACTTC. It specifies CASSLAPSGAHEQYF.

The J gene is TRBJ2-1, the V gene TRBV24-1; possibly TRBD2 for D (6 bases). Germline V CDR1 and CDR2: KGHDR, SFDVKD. The V end lost 9 bases, the J end lost 4 bases, and 12 bases lay between the germline ends. This CDR3 is built from 13 residues. The CDR3: CATSSGDYNEQFF. CDR3 DNA: TGTGCCACCTCCTCGGGGGATTACAATGAGCAGTTCTTC.

This clone appeared a few times. The J gene is TRBJ2-7, the V gene TRBV20-1, with 8 bases identical to TRBD2. This CDR3 contains 15 residues. The germline CDR1 and CDR2 sequences are DFQATT and SNEGSKA (reference sequence). V shed 1 base and J 0 bases; nucleotides not matched to a gene: 5. The CDR3, as DNA: TGCAGTGCTAGAGGGGGTAGCGGGGCCTCCTACGAGCAGTACTTC. This codes for CSARGGSGASYEQYF.

The chain has TRBV20-1 and TRBJ2-1; TRBD2 matches 7 bases. The germline V gene encodes CDR1 DFQATT and CDR2 SNEGSKA (reference sequence). This CDR3 is 16 amino acids long. The V gene end was trimmed by 2 bases and the J gene end by 4 bases; junction bases not matched to a gene: 11. In nucleotides, the CDR3 is TGCAGTGCTAGATACGCCAGGAGCGGGGATTACAATGAGCAGTTCTTC. Its protein product is CSARYARSGDYNEQFF.

This clone was detected only a few times. The rearrangement links TRBV6-5 to TRBJ2-7; D remains ambiguous. V was cut by 7 bases and J by 0 bases, with 10 bases left in between. CDR3 length: 13 amino acids. Per germline, CDR1 MNHEY and CDR2 SVGAGI. The CDR3 here is CASTSGSSYEQYF. The CDR3 DNA follows: TGTGCCAGCACCTCCGGCAGCTCCTACGAGCAGTACTTC.

As for this clone: At one of its ends the junction is not consistent with the germline gene, which may arise from a read error. The genes are TRBV28 and TRBJ1-1, with D possibly TRBD1 on 5 matching bases. CDR1 is MDHEN and CDR2 is SYDVKM in the germline V gene. This CDR3 has 14 residues. The CDR3: CSSTAGRISTEAYF. The CDR3 coding sequence is TGTTCCAGCACGGCAGGGAGGATATCCACTGAAGCTTACTTT.

The table lists this clone with a few counts. This chain joins TRBV12-3 or TRBV12-4 and TRBJ1-4, with TRBD1 as a possible D gene (5 bases). The CDR3 covers 15 residues. Trimming took off 3 bases at V and 3 bases at J, with 11 bases between the two ends. DNA for the CDR3: TGTGCCAGCAGTTTGGCAACCAGGGCTAATGAAAAACTGTTTTTT. Its translation is CASSLATRANEKLFF.

This clone is large by share. V is TRBV24-1 and J is TRBJ2-2; D call uncertain. The CDR3 runs to 13 residues. Germline-derived CDR1 and CDR2 are KGHDR and SFDVKD. The V end was cut by 4 bases, the J end by 4 bases, with 6 bases between. This chain's CDR3 is CATSDSGTGELFF. CDR3 bases: TGTGCCACCAGTGACTCAGGCACCGGGGAGCTGTTTTTT.

The gene calls are TRBV19 and TRBJ2-7; no clear D. The germline V gene has CDR1 LNHDA and CDR2 SQIVND (reference sequence). V lost 3 bases and J 2 bases, leaving 11 bases between the germline ends. This CDR3 has 14 amino acids. The CDR3 region is CASSIGIRAYEQYF. CDR3 in DNA: TGTGCCAGTAGTATTGGCATACGGGCCTACGAGCAGTACTTC.

The V call is TRBV7-2, the J call TRBJ2-1; 13 bases align to TRBD2. The CDR3 has 17 amino acids. J gave up 7 bases and V 0 bases, and 6 bases lay outside the gene matches. The germline gives CDR1 SGHTA, CDR2 FQGNSA. The CDR3, as DNA: TGTGCCAGCAGCTTAGCCTCACTAGCGGGGGGGTGGAATGAGCAGTTCTTC. This encodes CASSLASLAGGWNEQFF. The full variable domain, completed using reference TRBV7-2 and TRBJ2-1, is GAGVSQSPSNKVTEKGKDVELRCDPISGHTALYWYRQSLGQGLEFLIYFQGNSAPDKSGLPSDRFSAERTGGSVSTLTIQRTQQEDSAVYLCASSLASLAGGWNEQFFGPGTRLTVL.

This clone turned up a few times. This chain joins TRBV27 and TRBJ2-2, with D tentatively TRBD1 (6 bases). Trimming left V 6 bases short and J 5 bases short, with 16 bases between. Per the germline V gene, CDR1 is MNHEY and CDR2 is SMNVEV (reference sequence). The CDR3 covers 15 residues. CDR3 amino acids: CASSMTGPRTGELFF. CDR3 bases: TGTGCCAGCAGCATGACAGGCCCAAGGACCGGGGAGCTGTTTTTT.

This clone was recorded a few times. The chain couples TRBV6-1 to TRBJ2-5; 13 bases match TRBD2. This CDR3 is built from 15 residues. J lost 2 bases, V lost 10 bases, and 7 bases had no gene match. In germline, CDR1 is MNHNS, CDR2 SASEGT. DNA for the CDR3: TGTGCCACTGCGACTAGCGGGGGGAGTCAAGAGACCCAGTACTTC. As protein: CATATSGGSQETQYF.

The chain is built from TRBV11-2 and TRBJ1-6, with D possibly matching TRBD1 (5 bases). The CDR3 runs 16 residues. Per germline, CDR1 SGHAT and CDR2 FQNNGV. V was cut by 0 bases and J by 7 bases, with 13 bases left in between. The DNA of the CDR3 is TGTGCCAGCAGCTTAGATAGCGAGGGGTGGAATTCACCCCTCCACTTT. Protein product: CASSLDSEGWNSPLHF. The full variable domain, in which reference TRBV11-2 and TRBJ1-6 provide the parts outside the CDR3, is EAGVAQSPRYKIIEKRQSVAFWCNPISGHATLYWYQQILGQGPKLLIQFQNNGVVDDSQLPKDRFSAERLKGVDSTLKIQPAKLEDSAVYLCASSLDSEGWNSPLHFGNGTRLTVT.

On this clone itself: Relative to the germline gene, one junction end is altered; a read error may explain this. The chain employs TRBV6-7 and TRBJ2-3; TRBD2 matches at 12 bases. TRBV6-7 qualifies as an ORF whose function is uncertain. The CDR3 extends over 16 amino acids. CDR3 DNA: TGTGCCAGCAGTTACTCGACTAGCGGGAGCACAGACACGCAGTATTTT. Its translation: CASSYSTSGSTDTQYF.